This T cell receptor (beta chain) was sequenced in a study of T cell responses to AZD1222 COVID-19 vaccine. A note on this clone: Its matching antigen is unknown.

Study results and caveats: Donor demographics were predominantly white British with a female majority; clonal diversity may be underestimated. Vaccination with two AZD1222 doses was followed by a rise in Spike-specific TCR breadth and depth. CD4 TCRs covered the whole spike, strongest at regions 160-218 and 743-854.

The germline gives CDR1 SQVTM, CDR2 ANQGSEA. The CDR3 sequence is 13 residues long. V shed 7 bases, J shed 0 bases, and the junction held 4 bases outside the gene matches. TCRdb's copy holds only in-frame clones and misses some; the assay was immunoSEQ multiplex PCR. The sample comprises some 190,000 clones, around 90% of which are singletons, and roughly 7.7% rests with the top ten. The chain has TRBV29-1 and TRBJ1-1; 8 bases are shared with TRBD1. This TCR came from an adult in good health. Sample: peripheral blood, taken on day 0 of AZD1222 vaccination. CDR3 sequence reads: CSARDRMNTEAFF. CDR3 nucleotides: TGCAGCGCAAGGGACAGGATGAACACTGAAGCTTTCTTT.